This is a list of T cell receptor beta chains from one sample in a study of identical twins. TCRdb redid the calling of the 5' RACE reads with MiXCR, one entry per CDR3 protein. The data contain roughly 770,000 distinct CDR3 sequences, about 18% of them singletons. These data also featured in a second study, about T cells expressing NK-cell markers.

The specimen sequenced was PBMCs. The receptors come from a woman younger than 30 in good health. Each CDR3 is given with its conserved first and last residue. A D gene is named only where the DNA matches it firmly. For some rows the clone size is stated as once, few or many, or as a class when expanded; others skip it.

v_call	d_call	j_call	clone_size	cdr3_aa	cdr3_nt
TRBV5-1	.	TRBJ2-2	.	CASSLSDKGNTGELFF	TGCGCCAGCAGCTTGAGCGATAAAGGGAACACCGGGGAGCTGTTTTTT
TRBV20-1	.	TRBJ2-3	.	CSAITLGGSTDTQYF	TGCAGTGCTATCACTCTTGGGGGCTCCACAGATACGCAGTATTTT
TRBV4-1	.	TRBJ2-3	few	CASSQDYLAGTTDTQYF	TGCGCCAGCAGCCAAGATTACCTTGCGGGTACCACAGATACGCAGTATTTT
TRBV7-9	.	TRBJ2-1	few	CADQETGNEQFF	TGTGCCGACCAGGAGACTGGGAATGAGCAGTTCTTC
TRBV12-3/TRBV12-4	.	TRBJ1-2	many	CASTRTGRNFYGYTF	TGTGCCAGCACAAGAACGGGACGAAATTTCTATGGCTACACCTTC
TRBV3-1	TRBD1	TRBJ2-1	few	CASSFTGTGHNEQFF	TGTGCCAGCAGTTTCACCGGGACAGGACACAATGAGCAGTTCTTC
TRBV10-1	.	TRBJ1-1	few	CASRDSRTGEAFF	TGCGCCAGCAGGGACAGCAGAACAGGTGAAGCTTTCTTT
TRBV20-1	.	TRBJ2-7	.	CSAVVPDYNYEQYF	TGCAGTGCGGTGGTGCCGGACTATAACTACGAGCAGTACTTC
TRBV7-2	.	TRBJ1-1	.	CASSSRQVSEAFF	TGTGCCAGCAGCTCAAGACAGGTCTCTGAAGCTTTCTTT
TRBV5-6	.	TRBJ2-7	many	CASSLPDSYEQYF	TGTGCCAGCAGCTTGCCTGACTCATACGAGCAGTACTTC
TRBV3-1	.	TRBJ2-2	few	CASSQDSWAGATTGELFF	TGTGCCAGCAGCCAAGATTCATGGGCCGGGGCCACCACCGGGGAGCTGTTTTTT
TRBV7-8	.	TRBJ1-1	.	CASSYTSEAFF	TGTGCCAGCAGTTACACGTCTGAAGCTTTCTTT
TRBV6-5	TRBD1	TRBJ1-2	few	CASSYGTGDGTYGYTF	TGTGCCAGCAGTTACGGGACAGGGGACGGGACTTACGGCTACACCTTC
TRBV9	.	TRBJ2-1	few	CASSVELGAWNEQFF	TGTGCCAGCAGCGTAGAGCTGGGAGCTTGGAATGAGCAGTTCTTC
TRBV7-9	.	TRBJ2-1	few	CASSLTSRLDEQFF	TGTGCCAGCAGCCTTACCTCTAGGCTGGATGAGCAGTTCTTC
TRBV3-1	TRBD2	TRBJ2-1	.	CASSPGTSGSWNEQFF	TGTGCCAGCAGCCCAGGGACTAGCGGGAGTTGGAATGAGCAGTTCTTC
TRBV7-9	TRBD1	TRBJ2-7	few	CASSRPQGNEQYF	TGTGCCAGCAGCCGCCCACAGGGGAACGAGCAGTACTTC
TRBV5-1	.	TRBJ1-1	few	CASTTSLNTEAFF	TGCGCCAGCACCACGTCTCTGAACACTGAAGCTTTCTTT
TRBV6-5	.	TRBJ2-7	few	CASSYIGGALTYEQYF	TGTGCCAGCAGTTACATCGGGGGCGCCTTGACTTACGAGCAGTACTTC
TRBV18	TRBD1	TRBJ2-7	few	CASSPWRQGLGEQYF	TGTGCCAGCTCACCATGGAGACAGGGGCTAGGCGAGCAGTACTTC
TRBV28	TRBD2	TRBJ2-2	few	CASKSGLGLGGSTGELFF	TGTGCCAGCAAATCAGGACTAGGGTTAGGCGGAAGCACCGGGGAGCTGTTTTTT
TRBV7-3	.	TRBJ2-3	.	CASSPIGAHTDTQYF	TGTGCCAGCAGCCCCATTGGAGCTCACACAGATACGCAGTATTTT
TRBV3-1	TRBD1	TRBJ1-5	many	CASSQVGTGEGPQHF	TGTGCCAGCAGCCAAGTCGGAACAGGGGAGGGACCCCAGCATTTT
TRBV12-3/TRBV12-4	TRBD1	TRBJ2-2	few	CASRYRGRDTGELFF	TGTGCCAGCAGATACAGGGGAAGGGATACCGGGGAGCTGTTTTTT
TRBV12-3/TRBV12-4	.	TRBJ2-5	many	CASSGTSGGETQYF	TGTGCCAGCAGCGGGACTTCAGGGGGAGAGACCCAGTACTTC
TRBV19	TRBD2	TRBJ2-1	.	CASSTVAGITYNEQFF	TGTGCCAGTAGTACCGTAGCGGGAATCACCTACAATGAGCAGTTCTTC
TRBV6-1	TRBD1	TRBJ1-5	.	CASTYRDRDQPQHF	TGTGCCAGCACCTACCGGGACAGGGATCAGCCCCAGCATTTT
TRBV6-6	.	TRBJ2-1	few	CASSFVPNEQFF	TGTGCCAGCAGTTTTGTACCCAATGAGCAGTTCTTC
TRBV7-9	.	TRBJ2-7	few	CASSVRIANSYEQYF	TGTGCCAGCAGCGTGAGGATTGCAAACTCCTACGAGCAGTACTTC
TRBV29-1	.	TRBJ2-5	.	CSVEGTGGIAQYF	TGCAGCGTTGAAGGGACTGGGGGGATAGCCCAGTACTTC
TRBV7-9	.	TRBJ1-1	.	CASSLSREQEAFF	TGTGCCAGCAGTCTCTCAAGGGAGCAAGAAGCTTTCTTT
TRBV3-1	.	TRBJ1-2	few	CASSQAGDNYGYTF	TGTGCCAGCAGCCAAGCGGGGGACAACTATGGCTACACCTTC
TRBV11-2	.	TRBJ2-1	few	CASSPRQGGDSDNEQFF	TGTGCCAGCAGCCCCCGACAGGGAGGCGATTCGGACAATGAGCAGTTCTTC
TRBV29-1	.	TRBJ2-5	few	CSVDSVLGTQYF	TGCAGCGTCGATAGCGTGCTAGGGACCCAGTACTTC
TRBV7-9	TRBD2	TRBJ2-1	.	CASDRTSLNNEQFF	TGTGCCAGCGACCGGACTAGCCTTAACAATGAGCAGTTCTTC
TRBV9	TRBD2	TRBJ2-7	.	CASSAGLAGGHGEQYF	TGTGCCAGCAGCGCCGGACTAGCGGGAGGCCATGGCGAGCAGTACTTC
TRBV6-5	.	TRBJ1-5	few	CASSYSPTGGSNQPQHF	TGTGCCAGCAGTTACTCCCCGACGGGAGGTAGCAATCAGCCCCAGCATTTT
TRBV7-9	.	TRBJ2-7	.	CASRGRRSSEQYF	TGTGCCAGCAGGGGAAGGCGTAGTAGCGAGCAGTACTTC
TRBV20-1	TRBD2	TRBJ2-7	.	CSAGSGSGAYEQYF	TGCAGTGCTGGTAGCGGGAGTGGCGCCTACGAGCAGTACTTC
TRBV7-7	TRBD2	TRBJ2-3	.	CASGLAGADTQYF	TGTGCCAGCGGACTAGCGGGAGCAGACACGCAGTATTTT
TRBV12-3/TRBV12-4	.	TRBJ2-7	few	CASSFRGRGNYEQYF	TGTGCCAGCAGTTTTCGGGGTAGGGGGAACTACGAGCAGTACTTC
TRBV7-2	.	TRBJ1-1	.	CASSLGEAVTEAFF	TGTGCCAGCAGCCTAGGTGAGGCGGTCACTGAAGCTTTCTTT
TRBV20-1	TRBD2	TRBJ2-7	few	CSASGGGLAGSWSYEQYF	TGCAGTGCTAGCGGGGGGGGACTAGCGGGCAGTTGGTCCTACGAGCAGTACTTC
TRBV6-2/TRBV6-3	.	TRBJ2-1	few	CASSYGRGVRNEQFF	TGTGCCAGCAGTTACGGCAGGGGGGTAAGAAATGAGCAGTTCTTC
TRBV7-2	TRBD2	TRBJ2-4	.	CASSLGLAGNIQYF	TGTGCCAGCAGCTTGGGACTAGCGGGAAACATTCAGTACTTC
TRBV9	.	TRBJ2-6	.	CASSVEAAAGLSGANVLTF	TGTGCCAGCAGCGTAGAGGCTGCTGCGGGACTCTCTGGGGCCAACGTCCTGACTTTC
TRBV27	TRBD2	TRBJ2-1	.	CASSSRTSGRVYNEQFF	TGTGCCAGCAGTTCCCGGACTAGCGGGAGGGTCTACAATGAGCAGTTCTTC
TRBV4-3	.	TRBJ2-1	few	CASSQEPGQINEQFF	TGCGCCAGCAGCCAAGAACCCGGGCAGATCAATGAGCAGTTCTTC
TRBV5-1	TRBD2	TRBJ2-1	few	CASSLTPGLAGVTEQFF	TGCGCCAGCAGCTTAACCCCGGGACTAGCGGGAGTGACTGAGCAGTTCTTC
TRBV27	TRBD2	TRBJ2-3	.	CASTLVAGEATQYF	TGTGCCAGCACTCTCGTAGCGGGAGAGGCTACGCAGTATTTT
TRBV5-1	TRBD1	TRBJ2-1	.	CASSLRDRTVNEQFF	TGCGCCAGCAGCTTAAGGGACAGGACAGTAAATGAGCAGTTCTTC
TRBV7-7	.	TRBJ1-1	few	CASSVSPNTEAFF	TGTGCCAGCAGCGTTTCCCCGAACACTGAAGCTTTCTTT
TRBV12-3/TRBV12-4	.	TRBJ1-1	few	CASSLGQGRYTEAFF	TGTGCCAGCAGTTTAGGTCAGGGACGGTACACTGAAGCTTTCTTT
TRBV12-3/TRBV12-4	TRBD2	TRBJ2-3	few	CASSRLAVRGTQYF	TGTGCCAGCAGTCGACTAGCGGTTCGGGGTACGCAGTATTTT
TRBV14	.	TRBJ2-5	.	CASSPSQGLAEETQYF	TGTGCCAGCAGCCCGTCCCAGGGGTTGGCGGAAGAGACCCAGTACTTC
TRBV9	TRBD1	TRBJ1-2	.	CASSTTGLGYGYTF	TGTGCCAGCAGCACGACAGGGCTAGGATATGGCTACACCTTC
TRBV19	TRBD2	TRBJ2-3	.	CASSISGSADTQYF	TGTGCCAGTAGTATAAGCGGGAGTGCAGATACGCAGTATTTT
TRBV29-1	.	TRBJ2-7	.	CSVETGPRYEQYF	TGCAGCGTTGAAACGGGACCCCGCTACGAGCAGTACTTC
TRBV5-1	TRBD1	TRBJ2-3	many	CASSLGQGSTDTQYF	TGCGCCAGCAGCTTGGGACAGGGAAGCACAGATACGCAGTATTTT
TRBV20-1	TRBD2	TRBJ2-1	few	CSARVLAGAYNEQFF	TGCAGTGCTAGAGTTCTAGCGGGGGCATACAATGAGCAGTTCTTC